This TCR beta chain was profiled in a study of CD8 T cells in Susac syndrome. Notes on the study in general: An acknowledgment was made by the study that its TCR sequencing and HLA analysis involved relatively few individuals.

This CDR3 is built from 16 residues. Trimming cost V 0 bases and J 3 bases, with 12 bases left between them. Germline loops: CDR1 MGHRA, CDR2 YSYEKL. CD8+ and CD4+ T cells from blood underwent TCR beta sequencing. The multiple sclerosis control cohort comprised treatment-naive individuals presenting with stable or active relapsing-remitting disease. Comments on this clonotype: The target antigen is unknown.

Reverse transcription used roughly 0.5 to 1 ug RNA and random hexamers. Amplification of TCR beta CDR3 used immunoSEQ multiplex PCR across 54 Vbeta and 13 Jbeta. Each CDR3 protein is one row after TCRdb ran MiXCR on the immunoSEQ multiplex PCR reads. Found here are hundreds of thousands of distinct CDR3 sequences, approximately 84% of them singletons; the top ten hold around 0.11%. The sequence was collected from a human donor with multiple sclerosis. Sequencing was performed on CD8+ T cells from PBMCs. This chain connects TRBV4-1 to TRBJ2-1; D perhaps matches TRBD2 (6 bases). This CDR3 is CASSQDRGLVYNEQFF. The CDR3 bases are TGCGCCAGCAGCCAAGATCGGGGACTCGTCTACAATGAGCAGTTCTTC.